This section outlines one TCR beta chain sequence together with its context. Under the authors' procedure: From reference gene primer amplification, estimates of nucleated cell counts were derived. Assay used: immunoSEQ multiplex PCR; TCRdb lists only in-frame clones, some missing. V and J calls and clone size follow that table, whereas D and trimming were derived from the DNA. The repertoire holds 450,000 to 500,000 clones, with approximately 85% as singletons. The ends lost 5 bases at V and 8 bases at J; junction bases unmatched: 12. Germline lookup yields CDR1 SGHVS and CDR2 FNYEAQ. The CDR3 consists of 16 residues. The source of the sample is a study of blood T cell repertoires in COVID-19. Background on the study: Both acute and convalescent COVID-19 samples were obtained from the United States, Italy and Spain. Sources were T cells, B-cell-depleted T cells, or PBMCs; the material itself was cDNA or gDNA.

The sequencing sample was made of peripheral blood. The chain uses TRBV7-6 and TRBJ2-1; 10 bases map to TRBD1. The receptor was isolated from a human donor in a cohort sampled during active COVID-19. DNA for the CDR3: TGTGCCAGCAGCCCGACAGGGGGCCATGGTAGCCATGAGCAGTTCTTC. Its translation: CASSPTGGHGSHEQFF.